These T cell receptor beta chains were read from a single sample in a study of tumor-infiltrating lymphocytes in primary liver carcinoma. TCRdb reanalysed the multiplex PCR reads using MiXCR and keeps one entry per CDR3 protein. The sample shows roughly 200,000 distinct CDR3 sequences, just under 85% of them seen only once. The specimen sequenced was tumor tissue from primary liver carcinoma. The receptors were sampled from a man aged 40-50 years with primary liver carcinoma and hepatitis B virus infection. The CDR3 runs from the conserved cysteine through the conserved F or W. A D gene is named only where the DNA matches it firmly. For some rows the clone size is stated as once, few or many, or as a class when expanded; others skip it.

v_call: TRBV12-3/TRBV12-4; j_call: TRBJ2-3; d_call: -; clone_size: -; cdr3_aa: CASSLNVGKGRADTQYF; cdr3_nt: TGTGCCAGCAGTTTAAACGTGGGCAAGGGGCGGGCAGATACGCAGTATTTT
v_call: TRBV4-3; j_call: TRBJ2-7; d_call: TRBD1; clone_size: once; cdr3_aa: CASSLEGTAAYEHYF; cdr3_nt: TGCGCCAGCAGCCTCGAAGGGACAGCAGCTTATGAGCACTACTTC
v_call: TRBV12-3/TRBV12-4; j_call: TRBJ2-1; d_call: -; clone_size: -; cdr3_aa: CTSSLGQNNEQFF; cdr3_nt: TGTACCAGCAGTCTTGGACAGAACAATGAGCAATTCTTC
v_call: TRBV12-3/TRBV12-4; j_call: TRBJ2-2; d_call: -; clone_size: -; cdr3_aa: CASSVIGGGKLFF; cdr3_nt: TGTGCCAGCAGTGTAATAGGAGGCGGGAAGCTGTTTTTT
v_call: TRBV29-1; j_call: TRBJ2-1; d_call: -; clone_size: few; cdr3_aa: CSAAPISYNEKFF; cdr3_nt: TGCAGCGCCGCCCCCATCTCCTACAATGAGAAGTTCTTC
v_call: TRBV10-3; j_call: TRBJ1-5; d_call: -; clone_size: -; cdr3_aa: CAIGQGVQPQHF; cdr3_nt: TGTGCCATCGGGCAGGGTGTCCAGCCTCAGCATTTT
v_call: TRBV29-1; j_call: TRBJ2-5; d_call: TRBD1; clone_size: -; cdr3_aa: CSVESDRGRTETQYF; cdr3_nt: TGCAGCGTTGAATCGGACAGGGGGCGAACAGAGACGCAGTACTTC
v_call: TRBV28; j_call: TRBJ2-3; d_call: -; clone_size: many; cdr3_aa: CASRLREGLGTDTQYF; cdr3_nt: TGTGCCAGCAGGCTTCGTGAGGGCCTAGGCACAGATACGCAGTATTTT
v_call: TRBV11-2; j_call: TRBJ2-1; d_call: -; clone_size: once; cdr3_aa: CGSSPLRRSSYNELFF; cdr3_nt: TGTGGCAGCAGCCCGCTTCGGCGGAGCTCCTACAATGAGCTATTCTTC
v_call: TRBV5-1; j_call: TRBJ2-1; d_call: -; clone_size: many; cdr3_aa: CASSSAWEQFF; cdr3_nt: TGCGCCAGCAGCTCAGCCTGGGAGCAGTTCTTC
v_call: TRBV29-1; j_call: TRBJ2-5; d_call: -; clone_size: -; cdr3_aa: CGVRFRYQETQYF; cdr3_nt: TGCGGCGTTAGATTCCGGTACCAAGAGACCCAGTATTTC
v_call: TRBV6-4; j_call: TRBJ2-2; d_call: TRBD1; clone_size: many; cdr3_aa: CASSATGGTGELFF; cdr3_nt: TGTGCCAGCAGTGCCACAGGGGGCACCGGGGAGCTGTTTTTT
v_call: TRBV7-8; j_call: TRBJ2-7; d_call: -; clone_size: -; cdr3_aa: CANNPRQDISYEQYF; cdr3_nt: TGTGCCAACAACCCCCGACAGGACATCTCCTACGAGCAGTACTTC
v_call: TRBV14; j_call: TRBJ2-2; d_call: -; clone_size: -; cdr3_aa: CASTPTRITGELFF; cdr3_nt: TGTGCTAGTACCCCCACGAGGATCACCGGGGAGCTGTTTTTT
v_call: TRBV6-2/TRBV6-3; j_call: TRBJ2-7; d_call: -; clone_size: once; cdr3_aa: CASSVARVSTYEQYF; cdr3_nt: TGTGCCAGCAGCGTGGCGAGAGTTTCAACCTACGAGCAGTACTTC
v_call: TRBV6-1; j_call: TRBJ2-7; d_call: -; clone_size: -; cdr3_aa: CASSEAMGSPFEKYF; cdr3_nt: TGTGCCAGCAGTGAAGCGATGGGGTCCCCCTTCGAGAAATACTTC
v_call: TRBV12-3/TRBV12-4; j_call: TRBJ2-7; d_call: -; clone_size: -; cdr3_aa: CASNLVGRPFEQYF; cdr3_nt: TGTGCCAGCAATTTAGTGGGCAGACCATTCGAGCAGTACTTC
v_call: TRBV19; j_call: TRBJ1-1; d_call: -; clone_size: -; cdr3_aa: CASNSRGAEAFF; cdr3_nt: TGTGCCAGTAATTCTCGGGGAGCTGAAGCTTTCTTT
v_call: TRBV11-2; j_call: TRBJ2-1; d_call: TRBD1; clone_size: -; cdr3_aa: CASNFTGVNEEFF; cdr3_nt: TGTGCTAGCAACTTCACAGGGGTCAATGAGGAGTTCTTC
v_call: TRBV20-1; j_call: TRBJ1-2; d_call: -; clone_size: -; cdr3_aa: CSARDYSYGYTF; cdr3_nt: TGCAGTGCTAGGGATTATAGCTATGGCTACACCTTC
v_call: TRBV12-3/TRBV12-4; j_call: TRBJ1-4; d_call: -; clone_size: -; cdr3_aa: CASSLSGIGEKLFF; cdr3_nt: TGTGCCAGCAGTTTAAGTGGGATTGGTGAAAAATTGTTTTTT
v_call: TRBV11-2; j_call: TRBJ2-2; d_call: -; clone_size: -; cdr3_aa: CANSLDHRGRETGELFF; cdr3_nt: TGTGCCAACAGCTTAGATCATCGCGGCAGGGAGACCGGGGAGCTGTTTTTT
v_call: TRBV5-4; j_call: TRBJ2-7; d_call: -; clone_size: many; cdr3_aa: CASSLAGFSYEQYF; cdr3_nt: TGTGCCAGCAGCTTGGCCGGTTTCTCCTACGAGCAGTACTTC
v_call: TRBV29-1; j_call: TRBJ2-6; d_call: -; clone_size: -; cdr3_aa: CSVGGEDSVANVLTF; cdr3_nt: TGCAGCGTTGGTGGGGAAGACTCTGTGGCCAACGTCCTGACTTTC
v_call: TRBV6-1; j_call: TRBJ2-3; d_call: -; clone_size: many; cdr3_aa: CASSSGDSSTDTQYF; cdr3_nt: TGTGCCAGCAGCAGCGGGGACAGTAGCACAGATACGCAGTATTTT
v_call: TRBV11-2; j_call: TRBJ2-1; d_call: TRBD1; clone_size: -; cdr3_aa: CVNNFTGVNEQFF; cdr3_nt: TGTGTCAACAACTTCACAGGGGTCAATGAGCAGTTCTTC
v_call: TRBV14; j_call: TRBJ2-3; d_call: TRBD1; clone_size: -; cdr3_aa: CVSSQRQGRRTDTQYF; cdr3_nt: TGTGTCAGCAGCCAACGACAGGGGAGAAGGACAGACACGCAGTATTTT
v_call: TRBV29-1; j_call: TRBJ2-3; d_call: TRBD1; clone_size: -; cdr3_aa: CSLQRTGGTDTQYF; cdr3_nt: TGCAGCCTTCAAAGGACAGGGGGCACAGATACGCAGTATTTT
v_call: TRBV12-5; j_call: TRBJ2-1; d_call: TRBD1; clone_size: -; cdr3_aa: CASRRDRVNNEQLF; cdr3_nt: TGTGCTAGTCGTCGGGACAGGGTTAACAATGAGCAGTTGTTC
v_call: TRBV7-8; j_call: TRBJ1-2; d_call: -; clone_size: -; cdr3_aa: CVGSLDSGYGYTF; cdr3_nt: TGTGTCGGCAGCTTAGACAGTGGGTATGGCTACACCTTC
v_call: TRBV7-3; j_call: TRBJ1-1; d_call: -; clone_size: -; cdr3_aa: CASSLTGGVDTEAFF; cdr3_nt: TGTGCCAGCAGCTTAACGGGCGGGGTAGACACTGAAGCTTTCTTT
v_call: TRBV30; j_call: TRBJ1-1; d_call: TRBD1; clone_size: many; cdr3_aa: CAWDRVGTEAFF; cdr3_nt: TGTGCCTGGGACAGGGTGGGCACTGAAGCTTTCTTT
v_call: TRBV28; j_call: TRBJ2-4; d_call: -; clone_size: -; cdr3_aa: CATLPVRGGVNIQYF; cdr3_nt: TGTGCCACCCTCCCGGTCCGTGGAGGAGTAAACATCCAGTACTTC
v_call: TRBV4-1; j_call: TRBJ1-2; d_call: -; clone_size: -; cdr3_aa: CASSQDNSPNIGYTF; cdr3_nt: TGCGCCAGCAGCCAAGACAACAGCCCTAATATTGGTTACACCTTC
v_call: TRBV6-6; j_call: TRBJ2-7; d_call: TRBD2; clone_size: -; cdr3_aa: CANSQLAGVVDEQYF; cdr3_nt: TGTGCCAACAGTCAGCTGGCGGGAGTGGTGGACGAGCAGTACTTC
v_call: TRBV5-6; j_call: TRBJ2-5; d_call: -; clone_size: once; cdr3_aa: CARSFSWSHSGEYF; cdr3_nt: TGTGCCAGAAGCTTTTCGTGGTCTCACTCCGGGGAGTACTTC
v_call: TRBV11-2; j_call: TRBJ2-7; d_call: -; clone_size: -; cdr3_aa: CASSFGRLYAYEQYF; cdr3_nt: TGTGCCAGCAGCTTCGGACGGCTTTACGCGTACGAGCAGTACTTC
v_call: TRBV29-1; j_call: TRBJ2-2; d_call: -; clone_size: -; cdr3_aa: CSVETSVANTGELFF; cdr3_nt: TGCAGCGTTGAGACTAGTGTGGCGAACACCGGGGAGCTGTTTTTT
v_call: TRBV6-6; j_call: TRBJ2-1; d_call: -; clone_size: -; cdr3_aa: CARSYPGDGYDEQFF; cdr3_nt: TGTGCCAGGAGTTACCCGGGAGACGGGTACGACGAGCAGTTCTTC
v_call: TRBV11-2; j_call: TRBJ2-1; d_call: TRBD1; clone_size: -; cdr3_aa: CASSSTGVNEQFF; cdr3_nt: TGTGCCAGCAGCTCCACAGGGGTTAATGAACAGTTCTTC
v_call: TRBV7-8; j_call: TRBJ2-2; d_call: TRBD1; clone_size: -; cdr3_aa: CTSRLTPPGQAPTGELFF; cdr3_nt: TGTACCAGCAGACTAACCCCTCCGGGACAGGCTCCTACCGGGGAGCTGTTTTTT